Shown below are 21 T cell receptor beta chains from a single sample sequenced in a study of identical twins. Each CDR3 protein is one row after TCRdb ran MiXCR on the 5' RACE reads. Here the sample spans 1.5 million to 2 million distinct CDR3 sequences, less than 40% being singletons. The sample taken for sequencing was cord blood. Receptors originate from a newborn girl in good health.

The table lists this clonotype with many counts. In nucleotides, the CDR3 is TGCGCCAGCAGCTCCACCTTACTCCGGGACACCTTCGGAGAGCAGTACTTC. Its translation is CASSSTLLRDTFGEQYF. The genes are TRBV5-1 and TRBJ2-7, with D perhaps TRBD1 (6 bases). V dropped 3 bases and J dropped 7 bases, with 26 bases sitting between them. The V gene's germline CDR1 is SGHRS and CDR2 YFSETQ. CDR3 length: 17 amino acids.

This clonotype was picked up one time. This chain uses TRBV4-2 with TRBJ2-1; TRBD2 matches 9 bases. The V and J ends lost 4 bases and 4 bases, in that order; junction bases with no gene match: 8. Germline V CDR1 and CDR2: LGHNA, YNFKEQ. The CDR3 is 16 residues long. The CDR3: CASSLIAGEGYNEQFF. In DNA, the CDR3 is TGTGCCAGCAGCCTCATAGCGGGAGAGGGATACAATGAGCAGTTCTTC.

Comment on this clonotype: The conserved final phenylalanine or tryptophan is absent from the CDR3, which likely points to a read error. V usage is TRBV5-1 and J usage is TRBJ2-1; D not certain. V was shortened by 1 base and J by 5 bases, with 16 bases between the two germline ends. The CDR3 contains 16 residues. From germline, CDR1 is SGHRS and CDR2 YFSETQ. The CDR3 region is CASSLWAGPTNNEQFL. In nucleotides, the CDR3 is TGCGCCAGCAGCTTGTGGGCCGGGCCCACTAACAATGAGCAGTTCTTA.

This clonotype was detected once. The chain carries TRBV6-1 and TRBJ2-5; 15 bases map to TRBD2. Per the germline V gene, CDR1 is MNHNS and CDR2 is SASEGT. After removal of 4 bases from V and 1 base from J, the junction contained 4 bases not matched to a gene. There are 17 residues in the CDR3. CDR3: CASSARTSGGVQETQYF. The CDR3 coding sequence is TGTGCCAGCAGTGCCCGGACTAGCGGGGGGGTCCAAGAGACCCAGTACTTC.

The sample holds many counts of this clonotype. This sequence joins TRBV4-2 and TRBJ1-4; D gene ambiguous. Germline assignment: CDR1 LGHNA and CDR2 YNFKEQ. The ends were cut back, 4 bases at V and 11 bases at J, with 17 bases in the middle. There are 14 residues in the CDR3. As DNA, the CDR3 is TGTGCCAGCAGCCCATCATGCAGTCTGGTTAAACTGTTTTTT. It translates to CASSPSCSLVKLFF.

The J gene is TRBJ1-5, the V gene TRBV27; 8 bases are a match to TRBD1. Germline V gene sequence: CDR1 MNHEY, CDR2 SMNVEV (reference sequence). The CDR3 is 20 residues long. J lost 1 base, V lost 2 bases, and 16 bases had no gene match. CDR3 bases: TGTGCCAGCAGTTTAAGGCCCCTGGACAGGGTGAGGAGGAGCAATCAGCCCCAGCATTTT. It codes for CASSLRPLDRVRRSNQPQHF.

This clonotype was picked up a small number of times. The chain recombines TRBV3-1 with TRBJ2-7, with TRBD1 matching 8 bases. In germline, CDR1 is LGHDT, CDR2 YNNKEL (reference sequence). Losses at the gene ends were 0 bases for V and 10 bases for J; bases not matched to a gene: 8. The CDR3 spans 14 residues. CDR3 coding DNA: TGTGCCAGCAGCCAAGATGGGCGGACAGGGATTCAGTACTTC. Protein: CASSQDGRTGIQYF.

The rearrangement uses TRBV15 and TRBJ1-2; 7 bases map to TRBD1. Germline V gene lookup returns CDR1 LNHNV and CDR2 YYDKDF (reference sequence). The CDR3 is made up of 15 amino acids. V trimming: 0 bases; J trimming: 2 bases; junction bases outside the gene matches: 3. In DNA, the CDR3 is TGTGCCACCAGCAGAGAAGGGACAGCCAACTATGGCTACACCTTC. Translated, it gives CATSREGTANYGYTF.

This chain connects TRBV20-1 to TRBJ2-1; 11 bases fit TRBD1. J was trimmed by 15 bases and V by 1 base; bases with no gene match: 8. Per the germline V gene, CDR1 is DFQATT and CDR2 is SNEGSKA (reference sequence). The CDR3 covers 13 residues. The CDR3 DNA sequence: TGCAGTGCTAGAGGGACAGGGGGCGTTAGTCGGTTCTTC. Its protein is CSARGTGGVSRFF.

This clonotype was counted only a few times. The J gene is TRBJ2-2, the V gene TRBV4-2, with 7 positions matching TRBD2. This CDR3 region has 16 residues. V shed 5 bases, J shed 0 bases, and the junction held 6 bases outside the gene matches. Germline values: CDR1 LGHNA, CDR2 YNFKEQ. The CDR3 loop reads CASSVRLASNTGELFF. DNA of the CDR3: TGTGCCAGCAGCGTCCGACTAGCTTCGAACACCGGGGAGCTGTTTTTT.

The chain uses TRBV6-6 and TRBJ2-5; D remains ambiguous. Germline V CDR1 and CDR2: MNHNY, SVGAGI (reference sequence). Trimming removed 0 bases at V and 1 base at J, with 6 bases between. CDR3 length: 14 residues. The CDR3 here is CASSYSIVQETQYF. The CDR3 DNA reads TGTGCCAGCAGTTACTCGATCGTCCAAGAGACCCAGTACTTC.

This clonotype has more than one count but fewer than ten. The V and J genes are TRBV20-1 and TRBJ2-1; 11 nucleotides line up with TRBD2. There are 15 residues in the CDR3. Germline CDR1 DFQATT, CDR2 SNEGSKA (reference sequence). V was pared by 4 bases and J by 7 bases, with 9 bases of the junction left unmatched. The chain's CDR3 is CSATRYSGRANEQFF. The CDR3 region has the DNA TGCAGTGCTACCCGGTATAGCGGGAGGGCAAATGAGCAGTTCTTC.

This clonotype was observed many times. This sequence joins TRBV10-3 and TRBJ1-2, with TRBD1 matching 7 bases. V was pared by 5 bases and J by 1 base, with 1 base of the junction left unmatched. This CDR3 comprises 13 residues. The germline gives CDR1 ENHRY, CDR2 SYGVKD. CDR3 DNA sequence: TGTGCCATCAGTCGGGACAGTAACTATGGCTACACCTTC. It translates to CAISRDSNYGYTF.

This rearrangement joins TRBV3-1 to TRBJ1-1; no firm D call. V was pared by 3 bases and J by 5 bases, with 13 bases between. The V gene's germline CDR1 is LGHDT and CDR2 YNNKEL (reference sequence). CDR3 length: 14 amino acids. The CDR3 loop is CASSQPEGGTEAFF. CDR3 nucleotides: TGTGCCAGCAGCCAGCCTGAGGGTGGGACTGAAGCTTTCTTT.

This clonotype appeared a few times. CDR3 in amino acids: CASSQDRDRMFF. The DNA for the CDR3 is TGTGCCAGCAGCCAAGATAGGGACAGAATGTTTTTT. V is TRBV4-2 and J is TRBJ1-4; 7 bases are a match to TRBD1. The CDR3 length is 12 residues. V lost 0 bases to trimming and J lost 15 bases; unmatched junction nucleotides: 4. The germline gives CDR1 LGHNA, CDR2 YNFKEQ.

This chain's CDR3 is CASSHSSGGHNEQFF. CDR3 in DNA: TGTGCCAGCAGCCATTCCAGTGGGGGTCACAATGAGCAGTTCTTC. The rearrangement joins TRBV3-1 to TRBJ2-1; perhaps D is TRBD1 or TRBD2 (5 bases each). The CDR3 covers 15 residues. V lost 3 bases and J 5 bases, leaving 14 bases between the germline ends. Germline V gene sequence: CDR1 LGHDT, CDR2 YNNKEL (reference sequence).

The rearrangement links TRBV5-1 to TRBJ1-4, with D possibly being TRBD1 (6 bases). Trimming shortened V by 5 bases and J by 7 bases, and 15 bases separated the two germline ends. Germline V gene sequence: CDR1 SGHRS, CDR2 YFSETQ. This CDR3 has 14 residues. The DNA of the CDR3 is TGCGCCAGCAGGGCGACAGGCGTCGTTGAAAAACTGTTTTTT. Translated, it gives CASRATGVVEKLFF.

This clonotype was recorded a few times. CDR3 in amino acids: CASSLWTEGNSYEQYF. The CDR3 DNA reads as TGTGCCAGCAGCCTGTGGACAGAGGGTAACTCCTACGAGCAGTACTTC. The gene calls are TRBV4-2 and TRBJ2-7, with D maybe TRBD1 (6 bases). Trimming removed 4 bases from V and 0 bases from J, with 16 bases in between. Germline CDR1 and CDR2: LGHNA and YNFKEQ. The CDR3 has 16 amino acids.

About this clonotype: A single base separates this from a much larger clone, so it may be a read error. V and J are TRBV12-3 or TRBV12-4 and TRBJ2-3; the D gene could be TRBD1 or TRBD2 (6 bases each). Trimming shortened V by 7 bases and J by 5 bases, and 19 bases separated the two germline ends. The CDR3 runs to 15 residues. Here the CDR3 reads CASTPGRGHRDTQYF. CDR3 DNA sequence: TGTGCCAGCACCCCAGGACGGGGGCATAGAGATACGCAGTATTTT.

This clonotype was seen more than once but under ten times. The chain links TRBV20-1 to TRBJ2-5, with unresolved D. V shed 0 bases and J shed 5 bases, with 13 bases lying between them. The CDR3 length is 14 residues. Germline-derived CDR1 and CDR2 are DFQATT and SNEGSKA (reference sequence). CDR3 coding DNA: TGCAGTGCTAGAGATCGGGCAGTCGGGGAGACCCAGTACTTC. Translation: CSARDRAVGETQYF.

The chain joins TRBV4-1 to TRBJ2-1; TRBD2 might be the D (6 bases). V was clipped by 2 bases and J by 13 bases, with 21 bases between them. Germline loops: CDR1 MGHRA, CDR2 YSYEKL. The CDR3 extends over 15 amino acids. Written as DNA, the CDR3 is TGCGCCAGCAGCCAAACTGTCACGGGCGGGGAGACCCAGTTCTTC. Translating gives CASSQTVTGGETQFF.